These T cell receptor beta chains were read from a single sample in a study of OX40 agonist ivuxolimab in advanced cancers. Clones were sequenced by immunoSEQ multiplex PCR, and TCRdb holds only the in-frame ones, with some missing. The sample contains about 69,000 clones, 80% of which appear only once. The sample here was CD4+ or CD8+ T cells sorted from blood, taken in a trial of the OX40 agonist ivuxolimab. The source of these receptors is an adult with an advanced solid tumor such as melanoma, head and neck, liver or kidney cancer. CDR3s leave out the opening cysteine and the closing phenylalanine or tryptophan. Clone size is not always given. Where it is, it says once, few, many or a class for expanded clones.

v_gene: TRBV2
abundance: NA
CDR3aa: ASRTASTNEKLF

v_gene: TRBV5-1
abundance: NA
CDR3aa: ASSRRQGGDGYT

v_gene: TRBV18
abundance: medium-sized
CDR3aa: ASSPPSTSSNQPQH

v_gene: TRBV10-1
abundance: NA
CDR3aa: ASSDFRSNTGELF

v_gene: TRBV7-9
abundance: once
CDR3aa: ASRPGQVNTDTQY

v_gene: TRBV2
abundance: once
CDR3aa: ASSGGTGGPYEQY

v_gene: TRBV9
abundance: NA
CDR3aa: ASSVAGANEKLF

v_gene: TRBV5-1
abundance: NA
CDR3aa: ASSFISSRGGGTEAF

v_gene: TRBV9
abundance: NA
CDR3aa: ASSVDHLNTEAF

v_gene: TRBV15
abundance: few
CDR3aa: ATSRGAGGRVGTDTQY

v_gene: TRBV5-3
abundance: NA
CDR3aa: ARSNGTGGRDEQF

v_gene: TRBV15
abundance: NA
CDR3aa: ATTEGNSNQPQH

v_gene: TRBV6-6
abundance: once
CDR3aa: ASKWETYGYT

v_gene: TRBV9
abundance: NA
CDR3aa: ASSVAPTGRQETQY

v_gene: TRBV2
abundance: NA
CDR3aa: ASSLTESQETQY

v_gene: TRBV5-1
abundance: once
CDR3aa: ASSAQGALGSTEAF

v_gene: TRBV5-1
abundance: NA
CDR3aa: ASSGGYYEQY